The 8 T cell receptor beta chains below all came from one sample that was sequenced in a study of blood T cell repertoires in COVID-19. Libraries were prepared by immunoSEQ multiplex PCR; TCRdb keeps only in-frame clonotypes and omits some of them. The sample holds 90,000 or so clones, roughly 90% seen once. The material sequenced was peripheral blood. These TCRs come from a man between 60 and 75 years old with COVID-19, enrolled during active disease.

J is TRBJ1-1 and V is TRBV9; 7 positions match TRBD1. The CDR3 runs to 16 residues. Germline loops: CDR1 SGDLS, CDR2 YYNGEE. V dropped 0 bases and J dropped 2; count of bases not matched to a gene: 7. The chain's CDR3 is CASSVVDRVRNTEAFF. In DNA, the CDR3 is TGTGCCAGCAGCGTAGTTGACAGGGTGAGAAACACTGAAGCTTTCTTT.

In DNA, the CDR3 is TGTGCCATCAGTGAGCTAGAGGATCAGCCCCAGCATTTT. This codes for CAISELEDQPQHF. The gene calls are TRBV10-3 and TRBJ1-5; no clear D. This CDR3 is 13 amino acids long. Looked up from germline, CDR1 is ENHRY and CDR2 is SYGVKD. V dropped 2 bases and J dropped 5 bases, with 7 bases sitting between them.

This sequence joins TRBV12-3 or TRBV12-4 and TRBJ2-3; possibly TRBD1 for D (6 bases). Trimming stripped 6 bases from V and 6 bases from J, with 13 bases between. The CDR3 spans 13 residues. The DNA of the CDR3 is TGTGCCAGCAGGGGACAAGGCTGGGATACGCAGTATTTT. As protein: CASRGQGWDTQYF.

This sequence joins TRBV6-5 and TRBJ1-1; D uncertain. This CDR3 has 12 amino acids. Germline V CDR1 and CDR2: MNHEY, SVGAGI. V lost 8 bases, J lost 1 base, and 8 bases lay in between. The CDR3 region has the DNA TGTGCCAGCCGTTCAGAGAACACTGAAGCTTTCTTT. It yields the protein CASRSENTEAFF.

The chain joins TRBV13 to TRBJ1-2; the D gene is possibly TRBD1 (6 bases). Between the trimmed V and J ends, which lost 3 bases and 4 bases, there was a span of 12 bases. The V gene's germline CDR1 is PRHDT and CDR2 FYEKMQ (reference sequence). The CDR3 extends over 14 amino acids. In DNA form, the CDR3 reads TGTGCCAGCAGCTTCAGGGGTCGGGGCTATGGCTACACCTTC. The encoded protein is CASSFRGRGYGYTF.

The chain couples TRBV5-1 to TRBJ1-5, with 8 positions matching TRBD1. The CDR3 is made up of 14 amino acids. The V and J ends lost 0 bases and 7 bases, in that order; junction bases with no gene match: 3. Per germline, CDR1 SGHRS and CDR2 YFSETQ. CDR3 bases: TGCGCCAGCAGCTTGGCAGGGGGCGGGCAGCCCCAGCATTTT. The encoded protein is CASSLAGGGQPQHF.

This clone was seen just once. The chain carries TRBV5-1 and TRBJ2-1; 12 bases are shared with TRBD2. The trim removed 4 bases at V and 7 bases at J, leaving 9 bases unmatched. The CDR3 is 16 amino acids. Looked up from germline, CDR1 is SGHRS and CDR2 is YFSETQ. The CDR3: CASSPAGLAGPNEQFF. The DNA of the CDR3 is TGCGCCAGCAGCCCGGCGGGACTAGCGGGCCCAAATGAGCAGTTCTTC.

The chain is built from TRBV18 and TRBJ2-3; 7 bases match TRBD1. Germline assignment: CDR1 KGHSH and CDR2 LQKENI. This CDR3 is 16 amino acids long. Trimming at V came to 4 bases and at J to 1 base, leaving 8 bases not matched to a gene. The CDR3 DNA follows: TGTGCCAGCTCACAATCGACAGGGTATCGCACAGATACGCAGTATTTT. Protein sequence: CASSQSTGYRTDTQYF. The variable domain in full, with the rest retrieved from reference TRBV18 and TRBJ2-3, is NAGVMQNPRHLVRRRGQEARLRCSPMKGHSHVYWYRQLPEEGLKFMVYLQKENIIDESGMPKERFSAEFPKEGPSILRIQQVVRGDSAAYFCASSQSTGYRTDTQYFGPGTRLTVL.